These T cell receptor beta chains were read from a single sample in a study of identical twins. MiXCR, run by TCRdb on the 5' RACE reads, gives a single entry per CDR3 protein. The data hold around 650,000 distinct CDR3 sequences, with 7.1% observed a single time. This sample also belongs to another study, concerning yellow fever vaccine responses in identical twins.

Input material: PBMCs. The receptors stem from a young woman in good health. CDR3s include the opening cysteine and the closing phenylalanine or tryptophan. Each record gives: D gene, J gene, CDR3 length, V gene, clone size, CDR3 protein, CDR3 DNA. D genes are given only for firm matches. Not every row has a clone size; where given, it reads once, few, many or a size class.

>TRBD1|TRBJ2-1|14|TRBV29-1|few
CSVERDSSYNEQFF
TGCAGCGTTGAACGGGACAGTTCCTACAATGAGCAGTTCTTC
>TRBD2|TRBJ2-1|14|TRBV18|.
CASSGTSGSVEQFF
TGTGCCAGCTCAGGGACTAGCGGGAGTGTTGAGCAGTTCTTC
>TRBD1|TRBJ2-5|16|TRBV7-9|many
CASSSEWVQGMETQYF
TGTGCCAGCAGCTCTGAGTGGGTACAGGGGATGGAGACCCAGTACTTC
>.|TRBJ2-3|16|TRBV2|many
CASSLRRVGGSDTQYF
TGTGCCAGCAGCCTTAGACGGGTAGGGGGATCGGATACGCAGTATTTT
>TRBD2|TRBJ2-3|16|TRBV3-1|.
CASSQELAAVADTQYF
TGTGCCAGCAGCCAAGAACTAGCGGCCGTGGCAGATACGCAGTATTTT
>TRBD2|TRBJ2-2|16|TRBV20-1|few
CSATTARMGRGGELFF
TGCAGTGCCACAACGGCTAGGATGGGGAGGGGCGGGGAGCTGTTTTTT
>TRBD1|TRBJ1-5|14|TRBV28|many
CASSFPGGSQPQHF
TGTGCCAGCAGTTTCCCAGGGGGGAGTCAGCCCCAGCATTTT
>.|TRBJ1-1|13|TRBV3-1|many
CASSQGYATEAFF
TGTGCCAGCAGCCAAGGGTACGCCACTGAAGCTTTCTTT
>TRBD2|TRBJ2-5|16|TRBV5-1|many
CASSTGTSGGWETQYF
TGCGCCAGCAGCACCGGGACTAGCGGGGGCTGGGAGACCCAGTACTTC
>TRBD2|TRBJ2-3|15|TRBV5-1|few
CASSGTTSGKDTQYF
TGCGCCAGCAGCGGAACGACTAGCGGGAAGGATACGCAGTATTTT
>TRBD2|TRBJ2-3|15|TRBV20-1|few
CSAIRLAGVEDTQYF
TGCAGTGCCATAAGGCTAGCGGGAGTCGAGGATACGCAGTATTTT
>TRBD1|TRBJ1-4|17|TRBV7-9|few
CASSRPRDTGVNEKLFF
TGTGCCAGCAGCCGGCCAAGGGACACAGGGGTTAATGAAAAACTGTTTTTT
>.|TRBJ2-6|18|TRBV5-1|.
CASSLAGGASSGANVLTF
TGCGCCAGCAGCTTGGCCGGTGGCGCAAGCTCTGGGGCCAACGTCCTGACTTTC
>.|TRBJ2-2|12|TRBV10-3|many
CAISGTTGELFF
TGTGCCATCAGCGGGACTACCGGGGAGCTGTTTTTT
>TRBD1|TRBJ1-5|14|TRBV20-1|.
CSARSGGTNQPQHF
TGCAGTGCTAGGTCAGGGGGCACCAATCAGCCCCAGCATTTT
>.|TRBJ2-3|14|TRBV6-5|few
CASSYYGGTDTQYF
TGTGCCAGCAGTTACTACGGGGGCACAGATACGCAGTATTTT
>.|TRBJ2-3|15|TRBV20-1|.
CSALRPLGSPDTQYF
TGCAGTGCTTTACGACCACTAGGTTCTCCAGATACGCAGTATTTT
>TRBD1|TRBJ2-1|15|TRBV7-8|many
CASSPRDRSYNEQFF
TGTGCCAGCAGCCCTAGGGACAGATCCTACAATGAGCAGTTCTTC
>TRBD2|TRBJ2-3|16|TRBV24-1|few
CATSDPLAGEIDTQYF
TGTGCCACCAGTGACCCTCTAGCGGGGGAAATAGATACGCAGTATTTT
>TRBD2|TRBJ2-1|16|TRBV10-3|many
CAISESGLAVGNEQFF
TGTGCCATCAGTGAGTCGGGGCTAGCGGTAGGAAATGAGCAGTTCTTC
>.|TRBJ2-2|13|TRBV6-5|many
CASSYDGAGELFF
TGTGCCAGCAGTTACGATGGGGCCGGGGAGCTGTTTTTT
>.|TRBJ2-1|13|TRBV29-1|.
CSVELLVADEQFF
TGCAGCGTTGAATTGCTAGTTGCAGATGAGCAGTTCTTC
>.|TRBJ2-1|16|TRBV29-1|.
CSVEDRTRSKGNEQFF
TGCAGCGTTGAAGATCGAACTAGATCGAAGGGCAATGAGCAGTTCTTC
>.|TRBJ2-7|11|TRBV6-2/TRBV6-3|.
CASGWTYEQYF
TGTGCCAGTGGGTGGACCTACGAGCAGTACTTC
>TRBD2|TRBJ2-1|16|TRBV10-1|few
CASSERLAGGYNEQFF
TGCGCCAGCAGTGAGCGACTAGCGGGGGGTTACAATGAGCAGTTCTTC
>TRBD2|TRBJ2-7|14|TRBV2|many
CATAPLAPSYEQYF
TGTGCCACAGCCCCACTAGCGCCTTCCTACGAGCAGTACTTC
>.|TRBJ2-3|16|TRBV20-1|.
CSARRGTSRNTDTQYF
TGCAGTGCTAGAAGAGGGACCTCCCGGAACACAGATACGCAGTATTTT
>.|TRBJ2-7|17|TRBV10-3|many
CAISESARIVASTEQYF
TGTGCCATCAGTGAGTCGGCCCGAATCGTAGCCTCTACGGAGCAGTACTTC
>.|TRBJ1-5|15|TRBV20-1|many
CSARDGPVGDRPQHF
TGCAGTGCTAGAGATGGCCCGGTCGGGGACCGGCCCCAGCATTTT
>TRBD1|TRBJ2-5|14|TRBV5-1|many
CASSPGQGQETQYF
TGCGCCAGCAGCCCGGGACAGGGCCAAGAGACCCAGTACTTC
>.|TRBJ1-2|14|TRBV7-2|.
CASSQGLRNYGYTF
TGTGCCAGCAGCCAGGGGTTACGGAACTATGGCTACACCTTC
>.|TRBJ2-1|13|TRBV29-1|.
CSHRERNNNEQFF
TGCAGCCATCGGGAGCGTAATAACAATGAGCAGTTCTTC
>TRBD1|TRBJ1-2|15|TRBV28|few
CASSDPGQGDYGYTF
TGTGCCAGCAGCGATCCGGGACAGGGGGACTATGGCTACACCTTC
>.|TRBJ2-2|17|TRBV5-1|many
CASSLGQGISNTGELFF
TGCGCCAGCAGCTTGGGCCAGGGGATATCGAACACCGGGGAGCTGTTTTTT
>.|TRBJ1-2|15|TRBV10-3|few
CAISDRSGEGRGYTF
TGTGCCATCAGTGATCGGTCCGGGGAGGGGAGAGGCTACACCTTC
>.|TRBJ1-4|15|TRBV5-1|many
CASSERPGLGEKLFF
TGCGCCAGCAGCGAACGACCGGGTTTGGGTGAAAAACTGTTTTTT
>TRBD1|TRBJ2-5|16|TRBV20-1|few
CSATLGQGRIQETQYF
TGCAGTGCTACCTTGGGACAGGGCCGAATCCAAGAGACCCAGTACTTC
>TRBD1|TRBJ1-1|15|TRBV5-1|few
CASSDVGRGLPEAFF
TGCGCCAGCAGCGACGTCGGCAGGGGGCTCCCTGAAGCTTTCTTT
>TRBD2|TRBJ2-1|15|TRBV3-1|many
CASSPGASGRSEQFF
TGTGCCAGCAGCCCAGGAGCTAGCGGGAGAAGCGAGCAGTTCTTC
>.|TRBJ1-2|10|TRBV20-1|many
CSARVAGYTF
TGCAGTGCTAGAGTCGCGGGCTACACCTTC
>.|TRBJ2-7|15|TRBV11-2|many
CASSLSDWNFYEQYF
TGTGCCAGCAGCTTAAGTGATTGGAATTTCTACGAGCAGTACTTC
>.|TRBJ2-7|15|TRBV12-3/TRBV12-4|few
CASSLSGRIGDEQYF
TGTGCCAGCAGTTTATCGGGGCGGATCGGCGACGAGCAGTACTTC
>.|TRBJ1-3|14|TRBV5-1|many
CASSLGAPADTIYF
TGCGCCAGCAGCTTGGGAGCCCCGGCAGACACCATATATTTT
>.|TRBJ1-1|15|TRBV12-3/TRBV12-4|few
CASSFLVGVRTEAFF
TGTGCCAGCAGTTTCTTGGTCGGGGTTAGGACTGAAGCTTTCTTT
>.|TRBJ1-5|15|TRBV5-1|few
CASSLEFTFNQPQHF
TGCGCCAGCAGCTTGGAGTTTACGTTTAATCAGCCCCAGCATTTT
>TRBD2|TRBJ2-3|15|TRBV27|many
CASSFGSGAQSTQYF
TGTGCCAGCAGTTTTGGTAGCGGGGCACAAAGTACGCAGTATTTT
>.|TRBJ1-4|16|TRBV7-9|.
CASSLALVRVQEKLFF
TGTGCCAGCAGCTTAGCGTTGGTCAGGGTTCAGGAAAAACTGTTTTTT
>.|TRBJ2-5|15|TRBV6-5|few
CASSYSRGRGETQYF
TGTGCCAGCAGTTACTCGCGAGGGCGCGGGGAGACCCAGTACTTC
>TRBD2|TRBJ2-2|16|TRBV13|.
CASSHGASGVTGELFF
TGTGCCAGCAGCCATGGAGCTAGCGGGGTCACCGGGGAGCTGTTTTTT
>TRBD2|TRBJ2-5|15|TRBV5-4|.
CASSLGTSGSETQYF
TGTGCCAGCAGCTTGGGGACTAGCGGGAGTGAGACCCAGTACTTC